This T cell receptor beta chain came from a study of vaccination effects on CD4 cells after COVID-19. The study's findings and limits: Early post-infection timepoints were missing from the study, which also had few convalescent patients.

Per germline, CDR1 LGHDT and CDR2 YNNKEL (reference sequence). The CDR3 runs to 18 residues. The V segment lost 0 bases and the J segment 2 bases; nucleotides outside the gene matches: 7. For this clone: The antigen is undetermined.

Antigen-specific CD4+ T cells were first expanded with viral peptide pools by the ViraFEST assay and only then sequenced. Following culture for about 11 days, CD4+ T cells were isolated. Every participant took two doses of the BNT162b2 or mRNA-1273 vaccine. Vaccine recipients lacked prior SARS-CoV-2 infection and had negative nucleocapsid antibodies. In culture with 10 IU/ml IL-2 and around 10 ug/ml peptides, PBMC were grown at a few million per well. The authors exchanged half the medium for IL-2 medium on days 3 and 7. Profiling relied on immunoSEQ multiplex PCR, and the TCRdb table lists in-frame clones only, not all of them. The data hold some 35,000 clones, with approximately 84% observed a single time.

The chain links TRBV3-1 (or the pseudogene TRBV3-2) to TRBJ2-3; TRBD2 aligns across 11 bases. The sample consisted of CD4+ T cells from PBMCs cultured with HCoV-NL63 spike peptides, taken after COVID-19 vaccination. The clonotype was recovered from a human donor who received a COVID-19 vaccine. Some clones in this sample may be carry-over from other donors' samples. The CDR3 here is CASSQDTIAGGITDTQYF. CDR3 DNA sequence: TGTGCCAGCAGCCAAGACACCATAGCGGGGGGGATCACAGATACGCAGTATTTT.